This T cell receptor beta chain was retrieved from a study of technical replicates of blood from a handful of donors. Germline V gene lookup returns CDR1 LNHDA and CDR2 SQIVND (reference sequence). The V end lost 7 bases, the J end lost 3 bases, and 16 bases lay between the germline ends. This CDR3 has 15 amino acids. This table comes from immunoSEQ multiplex PCR, and its TCRdb copy is limited to in-frame clones, with some not included. The repertoire holds roughly 100,000 clones, roughly 95% seen once, with 0.36% in the top ten. The V call is TRBV19, the J call TRBJ1-5; maybe TRBD1 (5 bases). What was sequenced was T cells isolated from PBMCs. The TCR sequence derives from a human donor in good health. CDR3 DNA: TGTGCCAGTACCCCGGGTGGGGGGGTCAATCAGCCCCAGCATTTT. Its protein product is CASTPGGGVNQPQHF.